This entry features one TCR beta chain sequence. Generated by immunoSEQ multiplex PCR, the TCRdb table keeps only in-frame clones and is missing some. The table has some 150,000 clones, about 86% seen once. The sample is drawn from a study of blood T cell repertoires in COVID-19. This CDR3 region has 14 residues. The germline V gene has CDR1 SGHTA and CDR2 FQGNSA. V was pared by 6 bases and J by 8 bases, with 17 bases between. The clonotype originates from a man in his 70s with acute or convalescent COVID-19. V and J are TRBV7-2 and TRBJ2-1; D is possibly TRBD2 (5 bases). Sequenced: peripheral blood. The CDR3: CASRTGRGRDEQFF. CDR3 coding DNA: TGTGCCAGCAGGACGGGCCGGGGAAGAGATGAGCAGTTCTTC.